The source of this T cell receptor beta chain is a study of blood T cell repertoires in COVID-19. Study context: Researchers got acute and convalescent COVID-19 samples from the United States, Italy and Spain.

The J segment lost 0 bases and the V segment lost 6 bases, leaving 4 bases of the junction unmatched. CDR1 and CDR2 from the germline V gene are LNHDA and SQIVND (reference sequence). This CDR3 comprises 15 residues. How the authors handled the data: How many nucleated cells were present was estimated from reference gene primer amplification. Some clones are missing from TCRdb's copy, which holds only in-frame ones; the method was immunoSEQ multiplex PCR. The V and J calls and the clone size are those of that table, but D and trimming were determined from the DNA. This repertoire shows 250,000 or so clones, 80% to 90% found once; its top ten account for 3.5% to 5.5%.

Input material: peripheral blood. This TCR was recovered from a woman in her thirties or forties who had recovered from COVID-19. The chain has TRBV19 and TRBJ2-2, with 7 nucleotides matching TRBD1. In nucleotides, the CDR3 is TGTGCCAGTAGGTCCGGGACAGCGAACACCGGGGAGCTGTTTTTT. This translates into CASRSGTANTGELFF.